These 8 T cell receptor beta chains were sequenced from one sample in a study of blood T cell repertoires in COVID-19. The method was immunoSEQ multiplex PCR; TCRdb's version includes in-frame clones alone and lacks a portion of them. The profile shows 160,000 or so clones, more than 70% of them singletons. Sequencing input: PBMCs or T cells enriched from blood (not recorded which). The receptors were sampled from a man between 40 and 49 years old who had recovered from COVID-19.

CDR3 coding DNA: TGTGCCAGCAGTCAGGAGACAGTCGGAAACACCATATATTTT. Protein sequence: CASSQETVGNTIYF. The chain employs TRBV6-5 and TRBJ1-3, with D possibly matching TRBD1 (5 bases). Trimming cost V 5 bases and J 4 bases, with 12 bases left between them. The CDR3 extends over 14 amino acids. CDR1 MNHEY and CDR2 SVGAGI come from the germline V gene.

The chain uses TRBV12-3 or TRBV12-4 and TRBJ1-1; a weak D match, TRBD1 (5 bases). With 5 bases removed from V and 5 bases from J, the gap between germline ends came to 12 bases. There are 13 residues in the CDR3. CDR3 nucleotide sequence: TGTGCCAGCAGTACTGGGGGGAGGACTGAAGCTTTCTTT. This gives the protein CASSTGGRTEAFF.

The V gene is TRBV20-1, the J gene TRBJ1-3; D unresolved. CDR1 is DFQATT and CDR2 is SNEGSKA in the germline V gene (reference sequence). Trimming removed 3 bases from V and 4 bases from J, with 10 bases in between. The CDR3 contains 13 residues. This CDR3 reads CSASSTAGNTIYF. The DNA of the CDR3 is TGCAGTGCTAGTTCGACTGCCGGAAACACCATATATTTT.

The chain is built from TRBV15 and TRBJ1-2; 7 bases fit TRBD1. Germline V gene lookup returns CDR1 LNHNV and CDR2 YYDKDF (reference sequence). This CDR3 is 14 amino acids long. The ends lost 0 bases at V and 13 bases at J; junction bases unmatched: 11. CDR3: CATSRDQGQISSTF. The CDR3 DNA reads as TGTGCCACCAGCAGAGACCAGGGACAGATCAGTAGCACCTTC.

The gene calls are TRBV11-2 and TRBJ1-5, with a possible D match to TRBD1 (5 bases). There are 16 residues in the CDR3. Per germline, CDR1 SGHAT and CDR2 FQNNGV. Trimming removed 6 bases from V and 5 bases from J, with 20 bases in between. The CDR3 spells CASRTSGGEMDQPQHF. The CDR3, as DNA: TGTGCCAGCAGGACCTCCGGGGGGGAAATGGATCAGCCCCAGCATTTT.

The V call is TRBV18, the J call TRBJ2-5; 12 positions match TRBD2. The CDR3 contains 19 residues. V was pared by 6 bases and J by 5 bases, with 19 bases of the junction left unmatched. Germline-derived CDR1 and CDR2 are KGHSH and LQKENI. The CDR3 region is CASSFYSRTSGESTETQYF. The DNA of the CDR3 is TGTGCCAGCTCGTTTTACTCGAGGACTAGCGGGGAATCCACCGAGACCCAGTACTTC. Supplemented by reference TRBV18 and TRBJ2-5, the full variable domain reads NAGVMQNPRHLVRRRGQEARLRCSPMKGHSHVYWYRQLPEEGLKFMVYLQKENIIDESGMPKERFSAEFPKEGPSILRIQQVVRGDSAAYFCASSFYSRTSGESTETQYFGPGTRLLVL.

This CDR3 is CASSPSGGTDQPQHF. The CDR3 DNA reads TGCGCCAGCAGCCCCTCAGGGGGCACGGATCAGCCCCAGCATTTT. This rearrangement joins TRBV5-1 to TRBJ1-5; 8 bases are a match to TRBD1. The V gene's germline CDR1 is SGHRS and CDR2 YFSETQ. The length of the CDR3 is 15 residues. V dropped 4 bases and J dropped 5; count of bases not matched to a gene: 8.

This sequence joins TRBV4-2 and TRBJ1-2; 8 bases align to TRBD1. The germline V gene has CDR1 LGHNA and CDR2 YNFKEQ. The CDR3 runs to 17 residues. J lost 3 bases, V lost 0 bases, and 9 bases had no gene match. The CDR3 nucleotides are TGTGCCAGCAGCCAAGACCCTACAACAGGGGGAGACTATGGCTACACCTTC. Its protein product is CASSQDPTTGGDYGYTF.